Following are 25 T cell receptor beta chains from one sample sequenced in a study of T-cell memory formation after mild COVID-19. TCRdb re-analysed the 5' RACE reads in MiXCR, keeping a single row per CDR3 protein. The profile shows about 610,000 distinct CDR3 sequences, 17% of them singletons. What was sequenced was PBMCs or a T cell subset sorted from them (not recorded which). These receptors all stem from an adult woman who had mild COVID-19 (a few samples of this study predate the infection). Cell type and time point are not known.

In this sample, this clonotype turned up a few times. This rearrangement joins TRBV2 to TRBJ2-3; 8 bases fit TRBD2. This CDR3 contains 14 residues. In germline, CDR1 is SNHLY, CDR2 FYNNEI. The V and J ends lost 7 bases and 2 bases, in that order; junction bases with no gene match: 5. The CDR3 bases are TGTGCCAGCAATCAACTAGCGGACACAGATACGCAGTATTTT. Its protein product is CASNQLADTDTQYF.

There are a few counts of this clonotype. This sequence joins TRBV11-2 and TRBJ2-3; maybe TRBD2 (5 bases). From germline, CDR1 is SGHAT and CDR2 FQNNGV. V was shortened by 6 bases and J by 1 base, with 14 bases between the two germline ends. The CDR3 is 15 residues long. In DNA form, the CDR3 reads TGTGCCAGCAGTACTCGACGAGGGCGCACAGATACGCAGTATTTT. Amino acid sequence: CASSTRRGRTDTQYF.

The CDR3 sequence is CASSYPGLGGYTF. DNA of the CDR3: TGTGCCAGCAGTTACCCGGGACTAGGGGGCTACACCTTC. The gene calls are TRBV6-5 and TRBJ1-2, with D tentatively TRBD1 (5 bases). CDR3 length: 13 residues. Germline V gene sequence: CDR1 MNHEY, CDR2 SVGAGI. V was cut by 2 bases and J by 8 bases, with 12 bases left in between.

Only a few counts were recorded for this clonotype. The DNA for the CDR3 is TGTGCCAGCTTCGCAGGACTGATGAACACTGAAGCTTTCTTT. It specifies CASFAGLMNTEAFF. V and J are TRBV18 and TRBJ1-1; D call uncertain. The CDR3 sequence is 14 residues long. Germline V CDR1 and CDR2: KGHSH, LQKENI. V lost 7 bases and J 0 bases, leaving 12 bases between the germline ends.

There are a few counts of this clonotype. The gene calls are TRBV5-1 and TRBJ1-2; 8 bases are a match to TRBD1. V shed 3 bases and J 0 bases; nucleotides not matched to a gene: 4. The CDR3 length is 15 residues. The germline V gene encodes CDR1 SGHRS and CDR2 YFSETQ. The chain's CDR3 is CASSSDRAPNYGYTF. The CDR3 coding sequence is TGCGCCAGCAGCTCGGACAGGGCCCCTAACTATGGCTACACCTTC.

This clonotype has ten or more counts. The chain joins TRBV14 to TRBJ1-6; D unclear. V lost 1 base, J lost 8 bases, and 9 bases lay in between. The length of the CDR3 is 14 residues. The germline V gene encodes CDR1 SGHDN and CDR2 FVKESK. The CDR3 protein is CASSQGREYSPLHF. CDR3 in DNA: TGTGCCAGCAGCCAAGGGAGGGAGTATTCACCCCTCCACTTT. Together with reference TRBV14 and TRBJ1-6, the CDR3 gives the full variable domain: EAGVTQFPSHSVIEKGQTVTLRCDPISGHDNLYWYRRVMGKEIKFLLHFVKESKQDESGMPNNRFLAERTGGTYSTLKVQPAELEDSGVYFCASSQGREYSPLHFGNGTRLTVT.

This clonotype came up a few times. J is TRBJ2-1 and V is TRBV12-3 or TRBV12-4; the D gene is possibly TRBD1 (5 bases). The CDR3 runs to 16 residues. Trimming stripped 4 bases from V and 7 bases from J, with 20 bases between. The CDR3 is CASSWGNTEDGNEQFF. CDR3 DNA sequence: TGTGCCAGCAGTTGGGGCAATACCGAGGACGGGAATGAGCAGTTCTTC.

The rearrangement joins TRBV29-1 to TRBJ1-5, with D maybe TRBD1 (5 bases). Trimming cost V 3 bases and J 7 bases, with 22 bases left between them. This CDR3 has 16 residues. Germline V gene data show CDR1 as SQVTM and CDR2 as ANQGSEA. In nucleotides, the CDR3 is TGCAGCGTTGACTGTACCGGGACCGAAGGAAGGCAGCCCCAGCATTTT. It yields the protein CSVDCTGTEGRQPQHF.

As for this clonotype: This likely comes from a read error, as the CDR3 has no conserved phenylalanine or tryptophan at its end. Because the CDR3's place on the DNA is in doubt, the DNA is left out and the CDR3 is given as listed by TCRdb. The genes are TRBV27 and TRBJ2-3; the D call in the table, TRBD2, was not verified against the DNA. From its first to its last residue, the CDR3 has 11 amino acids. Germline loops: CDR1 MNHEY, CDR2 SMNVEV (reference sequence). CDR3 in amino acids: CATSRNKDYLR.

The rearrangement links TRBV6-2 or TRBV6-3 to TRBJ2-3; TRBD2 matches 11 bases. Germline loops: CDR1 MNHEY, CDR2 SVGEGT. V was pared by 4 bases and J by 1 base, with 4 bases of the junction left unmatched. The CDR3 has 16 residues. CDR3 DNA sequence: TGTGCCAGCAGTTGGAGACTAGCGGGGCGCACAGATACGCAGTATTTT. This gives the protein CASSWRLAGRTDTQYF.

This chain joins TRBV5-5 and TRBJ2-5; possibly TRBD1 for D (6 bases). V lost 0 bases and J 7 bases, leaving 13 bases between the germline ends. The germline V gene has CDR1 SGHKS and CDR2 YYEKEE (reference sequence). The CDR3 is 14 residues long. DNA for the CDR3: TGTGCCAGCAGCTTGGTCAGGGGTGCGGCGACCCAGTACTTC. Its translation is CASSLVRGAATQYF. The full variable domain, rest sourced from reference TRBV5-5 and TRBJ2-5, is DAGVTQSPTHLIKTRGQQVTLRCSPISGHKSVSWYQQVLGQGPQFIFQYYEKEERGRGNFPDRFSARQFPNYSSELNVNALLLGDSALYLCASSLVRGAATQYFGPGTRLLVL.

This chain connects TRBV27 to TRBJ1-6; maybe TRBD1 (5 bases). The CDR3 totals 14 residues. In germline, CDR1 is MNHEY, CDR2 SMNVEV (reference sequence). V lost 6 bases to trimming and J lost 12 bases, with 18 bases between them. The chain's CDR3 is CASSLGGRLGPLHF. In DNA, the CDR3 is TGTGCCAGCAGCTTGGGGGGGAGATTGGGACCCCTCCACTTT.

This clonotype turned up a few times. V is TRBV7-6 and J is TRBJ1-3; the D gene is possibly TRBD1 (5 bases). V lost 8 bases and J 0 bases, leaving 8 bases between the germline ends. The V gene's germline CDR1 is SGHVS and CDR2 FNYEAQ. CDR3 length: 13 residues. The CDR3, as DNA: TGTGCCAGCGGGGCTGGCTCTGGAAACACCATATATTTT. Translated: CASGAGSGNTIYF.

The gene calls are TRBV7-2 and TRBJ2-4; 8 bases align to TRBD2. This CDR3 is built from 15 residues. Trimming removed 1 base from V and 5 bases from J; junction bases left unmatched: 4. The germline CDR1 and CDR2 sequences are SGHTA and FQGNSA. The CDR3 DNA sequence: TGTGCCAGCAGCTTAGTGGTGGGACTAGAAAACATTCAGTACTTC. This translates into CASSLVVGLENIQYF.

This clonotype turned up a few times. V and J are TRBV12-3 or TRBV12-4 and TRBJ2-3; the match to TRBD2 covers 9 bases. With 6 bases clipped from V and 6 bases from J, the junction kept 10 bases outside the gene matches. The CDR3 has 15 residues. This chain's CDR3 is CASSPIAGAEDTQYF. As DNA, the CDR3 is TGTGCCAGCAGCCCTATAGCGGGGGCCGAGGATACGCAGTATTTT.

This chain uses TRBV18 with TRBJ2-1, with 8 bases fitting TRBD2. The CDR3 has 15 amino acids. Germline CDR1 reads KGHSH; CDR2 reads LQKENI. The V segment lost 2 bases and the J segment 7 bases; nucleotides outside the gene matches: 7. CDR3 region: CASSPSSGGKNEQFF. In DNA form, the CDR3 reads TGTGCCAGCTCACCATCGAGCGGGGGTAAGAATGAGCAGTTCTTC.

The rearrangement uses TRBV2 and TRBJ1-2; 7 bases fit TRBD1. The trim removed 5 bases at V and 8 bases at J, leaving 11 bases unmatched. There are 14 residues in the CDR3. The germline gives CDR1 SNHLY, CDR2 FYNNEI. This CDR3 is CASSRQGLGAGYTF. Written as DNA, the CDR3 is TGTGCCAGCAGTCGACAGGGACTTGGTGCGGGCTACACCTTC. The full variable domain, its missing parts supplied by reference TRBV2 and TRBJ1-2, is EPEVTQTPSHQVTQMGQEVILRCVPISNHLYFYWYRQILGQKVEFLVSFYNNEISEKSEIFDDQFSVERPDGSNFTLKIRSTKLEDSAMYFCASSRQGLGAGYTFGSGTRLTVV.

The rearrangement links TRBV7-8 to TRBJ2-7; weak D call: TRBD2 (5 bases). Germline CDR1 reads SGHVS; CDR2 reads FQNEAQ. The CDR3 is 13 amino acids. The V end lost 5 bases, the J end lost 6 bases, and 14 bases lay between the germline ends. The CDR3 region is CASSTEGAAEQYF. CDR3 coding DNA: TGTGCCAGCAGCACCGAGGGAGCAGCCGAGCAGTACTTC.

This clonotype came up a few times. V and J are TRBV2 and TRBJ2-3; 9 bases are a match to TRBD2. The CDR3 length is 16 residues. Trimming at V came to 5 bases and at J to 2 bases, leaving 8 bases not matched to a gene. CDR1 and CDR2 (germline): SNHLY, FYNNEI. The CDR3, as DNA: TGTGCCAGCAGTTCTCGGACTAGCGCATTCACAGATACGCAGTATTTT. Protein: CASSSRTSAFTDTQYF.

V and J are TRBV7-3 and TRBJ2-7; TRBD1 matches 8 bases. The CDR3 extends over 17 amino acids. The trim removed 5 bases at V and 4 bases at J, leaving 16 bases unmatched. In germline, CDR1 is SGHTA, CDR2 FQGTGA. The CDR3 reads CASSPGVFRRQGYEQYF. CDR3 nucleotides: TGTGCCAGCAGCCCGGGGGTATTCCGCCGACAGGGGTACGAGCAGTACTTC.

This clonotype came up a few times. The genes are TRBV7-6 and TRBJ2-7; D tentatively reads TRBD1 or TRBD2 (5 bases each). In germline, CDR1 is SGHVS, CDR2 FNYEAQ. The V end was cut by 0 bases, the J end by 7 bases, with 16 bases between. The CDR3 spans 15 residues. The CDR3 bases are TGTGCCAGCAGCTTAGCAGGGACGGCGACGGGGGAGCAGTACTTC. This encodes CASSLAGTATGEQYF.

The chain links TRBV12-3 or TRBV12-4 to TRBJ2-2; 8 nucleotides match TRBD2. The CDR3 extends over 15 amino acids. Trimming cost V 6 bases and J 4 bases; bases outside gene matches: 7. CDR3 nucleotides: TGTGCCAGCAGCCGGGAGGGAAGAGCCACCGGGGAGCTGTTTTTT. Encoded protein: CASSREGRATGELFF.

The chain uses TRBV10-3 and TRBJ2-7; possible D gene TRBD2, 6 bases. The V and J ends lost 0 bases and 6 bases respectively, with 24 bases between them. The CDR3 is made up of 18 amino acids. Germline V gene sequence: CDR1 ENHRY, CDR2 SYGVKD. The chain's CDR3 is CAISESMTRGIVSSEQYF. CDR3 bases: TGTGCCATCAGTGAGTCGATGACTAGGGGAATTGTTTCTAGCGAGCAGTACTTC.

This clonotype was seen just once. The chain uses TRBV27 and TRBJ2-1; a weak D match, TRBD1 (5 bases). Trimming shortened V by 0 bases and J by 6 bases, and 12 bases separated the two germline ends. Looked up from germline, CDR1 is MNHEY and CDR2 is SMNVEV (reference sequence). The CDR3 is 15 residues long. CDR3 amino acids: CASSLSLTGSNEQFF. DNA for the CDR3: TGTGCCAGCAGTTTATCGCTTACAGGATCCAATGAGCAGTTCTTC.

This chain links TRBV4-2 with TRBJ1-4; D gene unclear. This CDR3 is built from 18 residues. CDR1 and CDR2 (germline): LGHNA, YNFKEQ. The ends were cut back, 4 bases at V and 5 bases at J, with 23 bases in the middle. CDR3 DNA sequence: TGTGCCAGCAGCCCGGGAGGCCAGATCCGGAATCTAAATGAAAAACTGTTTTTT. Translation gives CASSPGGQIRNLNEKLFF.